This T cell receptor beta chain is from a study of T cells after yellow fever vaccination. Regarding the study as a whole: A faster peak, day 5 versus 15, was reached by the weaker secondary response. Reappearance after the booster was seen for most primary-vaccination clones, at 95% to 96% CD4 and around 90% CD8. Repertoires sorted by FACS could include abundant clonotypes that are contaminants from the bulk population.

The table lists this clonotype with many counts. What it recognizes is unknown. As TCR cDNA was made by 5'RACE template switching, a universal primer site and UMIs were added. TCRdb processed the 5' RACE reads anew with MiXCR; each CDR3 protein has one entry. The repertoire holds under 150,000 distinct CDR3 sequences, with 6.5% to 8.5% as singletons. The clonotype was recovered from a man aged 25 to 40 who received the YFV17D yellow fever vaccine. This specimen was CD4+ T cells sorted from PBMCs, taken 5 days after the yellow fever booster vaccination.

This CDR3 is CASSLAGSSGANVLTF. The DNA of the CDR3 is TGTGCCAGCAGCCTTGCCGGGAGCTCTGGGGCCAACGTCCTGACTTTC. This chain connects TRBV12-3 or TRBV12-4 to TRBJ2-6, with D possibly being TRBD2 (6 bases). The CDR3 sequence is 16 residues long. Deletions cut 6 bases from V and 0 bases from J, with 12 bases between.